The next 19 T cell receptor beta chains were all read from a single sample in a study of T cell repertoires in cytomegalovirus infection. TCRdb recomputed calls from the reads with MiXCR, one row per CDR3 protein. Among around 230,000 distinct CDR3 sequences listed, roughly 6.5% were seen once. The sequencing sample was made of PBMCs. The receptors come from a human donor in good health (CMV status not recorded). Some clones in this sample may be carry-over from other donors' samples.

This clonotype was found many times. The V gene is TRBV7-2, the J gene TRBJ2-6; D gene ambiguous. The CDR3 consists of 14 residues. V was pared by 9 bases and J by 2 bases, with 11 bases between. Per the germline V gene, CDR1 is SGHTA and CDR2 is FQGNSA. CDR3 nucleotide sequence: TGTGCCAGTGCGCTCCTACCTGGGGCCAACGTCCTGACTTTC. Its protein is CASALLPGANVLTF. The entire variable domain, with the rest obtained from reference TRBV7-2 and TRBJ2-6, is as follows: GAGVSQSPSNKVTEKGKDVELRCDPISGHTALYWYRQSLGQGLEFLIYFQGNSAPDKSGLPSDRFSAERTGGSVSTLTIQRTQQEDSAVYLCASALLPGANVLTFGAGSRLTVL.

This clonotype was observed many times. The rearrangement uses TRBV6-2 or TRBV6-3 and TRBJ1-6, with 7 nucleotides matching TRBD1. The J segment lost 8 bases and the V segment lost 6 bases, leaving 4 bases of the junction unmatched. This CDR3 contains 13 residues. Germline V gene data show CDR1 as MNHEY and CDR2 as SVGEGT. In DNA, the CDR3 is TGTGCCAGCAGGGACAGGAGGGATTCACCCCTCCACTTT. Translation: CASRDRRDSPLHF.

At least ten counts were recorded for this clonotype. The chain recombines TRBV5-6 with TRBJ2-5; tentative D call: TRBD1 (6 bases). Germline loops: CDR1 SGHDT, CDR2 YYEEEE. The germline V and J ends were trimmed by 4 bases and 2 bases, with 9 bases remaining between them. This CDR3 is 13 amino acids long. The CDR3 DNA reads as TGTGCCAGCAGCGGACAGCTACAAGAGACCCAGTACTTC. It yields the protein CASSGQLQETQYF.

This clonotype has ten or more counts. This chain connects TRBV7-2 to TRBJ1-2; D is unresolved. Trimming took off 3 bases at V and 8 bases at J, with 10 bases between the two ends. The CDR3 consists of 12 residues. CDR1 and CDR2 (germline): SGHTA, FQGNSA. CDR3 in amino acids: CASSFLLQGYTF. CDR3 DNA: TGTGCCAGCAGCTTCCTTTTGCAGGGCTACACCTTC. The full variable domain, its missing parts supplied by reference TRBV7-2 and TRBJ1-2, is GAGVSQSPSNKVTEKGKDVELRCDPISGHTALYWYRQSLGQGLEFLIYFQGNSAPDKSGLPSDRFSAERTGGSVSTLTIQRTQQEDSAVYLCASSFLLQGYTFGSGTRLTVV.

The gene calls are TRBV6-2 or TRBV6-3 and TRBJ2-7; D remains ambiguous. The V end was cut by 0 bases, the J end by 1 base, with 16 bases between. The CDR3 contains 17 residues. Germline-derived CDR1 and CDR2 are MNHEY and SVGEGT. CDR3 sequence: CASSYSIGGRTSYEQYF. The CDR3 DNA reads TGTGCCAGCAGTTACTCGATTGGCGGTCGAACATCCTACGAGCAGTACTTC.

This clonotype was detected many times. V and J are TRBV6-2 or TRBV6-3 and TRBJ1-1, with 10 bases identical to TRBD1. The CDR3 has 14 residues. Germline-derived CDR1 and CDR2 are MNHEY and SVGEGT. Losses at the gene ends were 6 bases for V and 4 bases for J; bases not matched to a gene: 5. The DNA for the CDR3 is TGTGCCAGCAGCCCGGGACAGGGGCCCACTGAAGCTTTCTTT. Translation: CASSPGQGPTEAFF.

This sequence joins TRBV20-1 and TRBJ2-3, with D perhaps TRBD2 (7 bases). The germline CDR1 and CDR2 sequences are DFQATT and SNEGSKA (reference sequence). CDR3 size: 15 residues. V was cut by 3 bases and J by 2 bases, with 15 bases left in between. The CDR3 reads CSARSRGGPTDTQYF. For the CDR3, the DNA is TGCAGTGCTAGGAGTAGGGGGGGCCCCACAGATACGCAGTATTTT.

This clonotype has only a few counts. The chain uses TRBV19 and TRBJ1-5, with a possible D match to TRBD1 (5 bases). V was pared by 4 bases and J by 1 base, with 14 bases between. Germline CDR1 LNHDA, CDR2 SQIVND (reference sequence). The CDR3 extends over 16 amino acids. CDR3 sequence: CASSTHRRGSNQPQHF. The CDR3 DNA is TGTGCCAGTAGTACTCACCGTCGGGGGAGCAATCAGCCCCAGCATTTT.

This clonotype was counted at least ten times. This chain uses TRBV6-2 or TRBV6-3 with TRBJ1-3; a weak D match, TRBD1 (6 bases). Trimming took off 0 bases at V and 0 bases at J, with 15 bases between the two ends. There are 18 residues in the CDR3. Germline loops: CDR1 MNHEY, CDR2 SVGEGT. The DNA of the CDR3 is TGTGCCAGCAGTTACTCCGCGGACAGTCCGAGCTCTGGAAACACCATATATTTT. Its protein is CASSYSADSPSSGNTIYF.

This clonotype has a count of ten or more. The chain is built from TRBV30 and TRBJ1-2; possible D gene TRBD1, 6 bases. Looked up from germline, CDR1 is GTSNPN and CDR2 is SVGIG (reference sequence). The CDR3 length is 12 residues. V was pared by 5 bases and J by 4 bases, with 11 bases between. CDR3 DNA sequence: TGTGCCTGGGAACAGGGCAGCTATGGCTACACCTTC. Residues: CAWEQGSYGYTF.

This clonotype was seen ten or more times. The gene calls are TRBV18 and TRBJ2-7, with D possibly being TRBD1 or TRBD2 (5 bases each). The CDR3 is made up of 16 amino acids. V lost 2 bases, J lost 1 base, and 15 bases lay in between. CDR1 is KGHSH, CDR2 LQKENI, per germline. This CDR3 is CASSPSLGELSYEQYF. The CDR3 region has the DNA TGTGCCAGCTCACCAAGCTTAGGGGAGTTGTCCTACGAGCAGTACTTC.

The rearrangement joins TRBV12-3 or TRBV12-4 to TRBJ1-1, with D maybe TRBD1 (5 bases). The V gene lost 5 bases and the J gene lost 3 bases, with 16 bases spanning the gap. CDR3 length: 15 residues. CDR3 nucleotide sequence: TGTGCCAGCAGTGAACGGGACTGGACTTACACTGAAGCTTTCTTT. Translation: CASSERDWTYTEAFF.

This clonotype was counted ten times or more. This chain connects TRBV27 to TRBJ1-2; D is unclear. The CDR3 extends over 14 amino acids. Trimming took 5 bases from V and 4 from J, leaving 14 bases between them. From germline, CDR1 is MNHEY and CDR2 SMNVEV (reference sequence). The CDR3 DNA is TGTGCCAGCAGTCCCGGCGACGGGCTCTATGGCTACACCTTC. The encoded protein is CASSPGDGLYGYTF.

In this sample, this clonotype turned up a few times. This chain connects TRBV7-2 to TRBJ1-1; D gene ambiguous. The CDR3 extends over 14 amino acids. Trimming cost V 1 base and J 1 base, with 7 bases left between them. Per the germline V gene, CDR1 is SGHTA and CDR2 is FQGNSA. CDR3 sequence (DNA): TGTGCCAGCAGCTTAGAGCGGACGAACACTGAAGCTTTCTTT. Its protein is CASSLERTNTEAFF.

This clonotype was recorded many times. This chain joins TRBV4-1 and TRBJ1-5; 7 nucleotides match TRBD1. The length of the CDR3 is 15 residues. Germline CDR1 is MGHRA and CDR2 is YSYEKL. The V gene end was trimmed by 3 bases and the J gene end by 2 bases; junction bases not matched to a gene: 4. The CDR3 DNA reads TGCGCCAGCAGCCATGCAACAGGGGGCAATCAGCCCCAGCATTTT. This gives the protein CASSHATGGNQPQHF.

This clonotype was seen ten or more times. The V gene is TRBV4-2, the J gene TRBJ1-2; the match to TRBD1 covers 12 bases. Trimming removed 2 bases from V and 4 bases from J; junction bases left unmatched: 8. Germline V gives CDR1 LGHNA, CDR2 YNFKEQ. This CDR3 has 17 residues. The CDR3 nucleotides are TGTGCCAGCAGCCAACCCCCCATGGGACAGGGGGCCTATGGCTACACCTTC. Translated, it gives CASSQPPMGQGAYGYTF.

This clonotype was detected many times. V usage is TRBV5-6 and J usage is TRBJ1-5, with 7 bases matching TRBD1. The CDR3 spans 15 residues. Germline lookup yields CDR1 SGHDT and CDR2 YYEEEE. J was trimmed by 2 bases and V by 0 bases; bases with no gene match: 2. This chain's CDR3 is CASSLDRGRNQPQHF. For the CDR3, the DNA is TGTGCCAGCAGCTTGGACAGGGGACGCAATCAGCCCCAGCATTTT.

This clonotype was seen repeatedly, ten times or more. The chain links TRBV7-2 to TRBJ2-1; D may be TRBD1 (5 bases). The germline CDR1 and CDR2 sequences are SGHTA and FQGNSA. The CDR3 has 12 amino acids. Between the trimmed V and J ends, which lost 5 bases and 8 bases, there was a span of 10 bases. The CDR3 region is CASSRQNDEQFF. The CDR3 nucleotides read TGTGCCAGCAGCAGACAGAACGATGAGCAGTTCTTC.

This clonotype was seen at least ten times. The chain combines TRBV7-2 with TRBJ1-1, with D uncertain. CDR1 SGHTA and CDR2 FQGNSA come from the germline V gene. The V and J ends lost 3 bases and 5 bases respectively, with 7 bases between them. The CDR3 totals 12 residues. CDR3 loop: CASSLRTTEAFF. The CDR3 DNA sequence: TGTGCCAGCAGCTTGAGGACTACTGAAGCTTTCTTT.